Each of the 25 T cell receptor beta chains below was sequenced from the same sample in a study of cytomegalovirus exposure and HLA in healthy donors (TCRdb year 2017). The library relied on the immunoSEQ multiplex PCR assay. A mixture of 60 forward primers for TCR Vbeta segments and 13 reverse primers for TCR Jbeta segments was used in the multiplex PCR. Sourced from immuneACCESS, this table was stored by TCRdb with only in-frame sequences that have V and J called. A share of the clones is absent; for the studies checked, an unresolved V gene accounts for under half, and the remainder has no known explanation. Present in this sample are around 67,000 clones, approximately 78% of which were seen just once. The ten largest account for about 8% of the sample. The specimen sequenced was PBMCs. The receptor source for this set is a man younger than 35 in good health and CMV-seropositive.

The chain joins TRBV10-3 to TRBJ1-2; D is uncertain. The V end was cut by 3 bases, the J end by 5 bases, with 10 bases between. This CDR3 is built from 13 residues. In germline, CDR1 is ENHRY, CDR2 SYGVKD. Here the CDR3 reads CAISEGGPYGYTF. The CDR3 DNA reads as TGTGCCATCAGTGAAGGAGGCCCATATGGCTACACCTTC.

The chain uses TRBV25-1 and TRBJ1-2, with a weak D call TRBD1 (5 bases). The CDR3 is 13 amino acids. V gave up 6 bases and J gave up 7 bases, with 15 bases separating them. Germline V gene data show CDR1 as MGHDK and CDR2 as SYGVNS. CDR3 DNA: TGTGCCAGCAGCAGGGATGGGGCCTCTGGCTACACCTTC. It is translated as CASSRDGASGYTF.

This clone has just one count. In the same sample, other DNA sequences code for this CDR3. V is TRBV6-5 and J is TRBJ2-1; D possibly corresponds to TRBD1 (5 bases). The CDR3 spans 14 residues. Trimming left V 5 bases short and J 0 bases short, with 8 bases between. The germline CDR1 and CDR2 sequences are MNHEY and SVGAGI. As DNA, the CDR3 is TGTGCCAGCAGTCAGGGTAGCTCCTACAATGAGCAGTTCTTC. Protein: CASSQGSSYNEQFF.

The chain is built from TRBV11-2 and TRBJ2-3; possible D gene TRBD2, 6 bases. Germline V lookup: CDR1 SGHAT, CDR2 FQNNGV. V shed 2 bases and J shed 0 bases, with 9 bases lying between them. The CDR3 extends over 15 amino acids. The CDR3 DNA is TGTGCCAGCAGCTTATTCGGGACTAGCACAGATACGCAGTATTTT. As protein: CASSLFGTSTDTQYF. The variable domain in full, with the rest retrieved from reference TRBV11-2 and TRBJ2-3, is EAGVAQSPRYKIIEKRQSVAFWCNPISGHATLYWYQQILGQGPKLLIQFQNNGVVDDSQLPKDRFSAERLKGVDSTLKIQPAKLEDSAVYLCASSLFGTSTDTQYFGPGTRLTVL.

The chain recombines TRBV5-6 with TRBJ1-6, with TRBD1 matching over 8 bases. Germline V CDR1 and CDR2: SGHDT, YYEEEE. V was clipped by 0 bases and J by 11 bases; unmatched bases: 4. The CDR3 covers 14 residues. CDR3 sequence: CASSLGTGLAPLHF. The CDR3 region has the DNA TGTGCCAGCAGCTTGGGGACAGGGTTGGCACCCCTCCACTTT.

The J gene is TRBJ1-5, the V gene TRBV6-1; 11 bases map to TRBD1. The CDR3 length is 15 residues. Trimming cost V 1 base and J 6 bases; bases outside gene matches: 2. Germline V lookup: CDR1 MNHNS, CDR2 SASEGT. The CDR3 nucleotides read TGTGCCAGCAGTGAAGAGGGGACAGGGGGTCAGCCCCAGCATTTT. Encoded protein: CASSEEGTGGQPQHF.

The chain joins TRBV2 to TRBJ1-5; D gene uncertain. Germline CDR1 is SNHLY and CDR2 is FYNNEI. The CDR3 has 15 amino acids. V was pared by 3 bases and J by 3 bases, with 12 bases between. The CDR3 DNA sequence: TGTGCCAGCAGTGAGGGCGGGTCCATCAATCAGCCCCAGCATTTT. This encodes CASSEGGSINQPQHF.

CDR3 protein: CASSQVSIPPTENEQYF. CDR3 nucleotide sequence: TGCGCCAGCAGTCAAGTCAGTATTCCCCCGACGGAGAACGAGCAGTACTTC. V and J are TRBV23-1 and TRBJ2-7; the D is unclear. TRBV23-1 is classed as an ORF, of uncertain function. V lost 2 bases and J lost 5, with 22 bases in between. The length of the CDR3 is 17 residues.

This clone has a single count. V is TRBV6-5 and J is TRBJ2-7; D ambiguous. The V gene's germline CDR1 is MNHEY and CDR2 SVGAGI. This CDR3 is built from 14 residues. V was pared by 4 bases and J by 2 bases, with 12 bases between. CDR3 nucleotides: TGTGCCAGCAGTTCCAACACCCCGACCTACGAGCAGTACTTC. It yields the protein CASSSNTPTYEQYF.

The rearrangement uses TRBV13 and TRBJ2-7; D is possibly TRBD1 (6 bases). Looked up from germline, CDR1 is PRHDT and CDR2 is FYEKMQ (reference sequence). This CDR3 contains 14 residues. Trimming took 4 bases from V and 10 from J, leaving 20 bases between them. The CDR3 reads CASSSYRPPGQQYF. CDR3 DNA: TGTGCCAGCAGCTCCTACCGTCCTCCGGGACAACAGTACTTC.

The genes are TRBV7-9 and TRBJ1-1; 11 nucleotides align to TRBD1. The CDR3 contains 14 residues. After removal of 4 bases from V and 3 bases from J, the junction contained 1 base not matched to a gene. CDR1 SEHNR and CDR2 FQNEAQ come from the germline V gene (reference sequence). The CDR3 nucleotides read TGTGCCAGCAGCTGGGGACAGGGGGACACTGAAGCTTTCTTT. Residues: CASSWGQGDTEAFF.

V gene TRBV30 combines with J gene TRBJ2-7; no clear D gene. V was cut by 6 bases and J by 3 bases, with 12 bases left in between. Germline-derived CDR1 and CDR2 are GTSNPN and SVGIG (reference sequence). The CDR3 runs to 12 residues. CDR3: CACGGQVYEQYF. DNA of the CDR3: TGTGCCTGTGGTGGGCAAGTCTACGAGCAGTACTTC.

The rearrangement joins TRBV5-4 to TRBJ2-6; a weak D match, TRBD1 (6 bases). Germline lookup yields CDR1 SGHNT and CDR2 YYREEE (reference sequence). This CDR3 spans 15 amino acids. Trimming cost V 4 bases and J 4 bases, with 12 bases left between them. In nucleotides, the CDR3 is TGTGCCAGCAGCCATACAGGGAGAGGGGCCAACGTCCTGACTTTC. Residues: CASSHTGRGANVLTF.

This clone was recorded a few times. This chain uses TRBV6-1 with TRBJ2-2; 10 bases are shared with TRBD2. J lost 3 bases, V lost 7 bases, and 5 bases had no gene match. CDR3 length: 15 amino acids. Germline V gives CDR1 MNHNS, CDR2 SASEGT. As DNA, the CDR3 is TGTGCCAGCACCCGACTAGCGGGCGACACCGGGGAGCTGTTTTTT. It codes for CASTRLAGDTGELFF.

This clone occurred once. Written as DNA, the CDR3 is TGTGCCAGCAGTTATACAGGGGGCCGGACTGAAGCTTTCTTT. It is translated as CASSYTGGRTEAFF. The rearrangement joins TRBV6-5 to TRBJ1-1, with 9 bases identical to TRBD1. Unmatched junction bases numbered 4, after V lost 3 bases and J lost 5 bases. The CDR3 runs to 14 residues. Per germline, CDR1 MNHEY and CDR2 SVGAGI.

The CDR3 nucleotides are TGTGCCAGCAGTTGGGTTCTAGCGGGGGACACAGATACGCAGTATTTT. Its protein product is CASSWVLAGDTDTQYF. The chain employs TRBV6-5 and TRBJ2-3; TRBD2 agrees at 10 bases. J was trimmed by 2 bases and V by 4 bases; bases with no gene match: 6. Germline loops: CDR1 MNHEY, CDR2 SVGAGI. The CDR3 is made up of 16 amino acids.

The CDR3 loop is CASSSRTSTYEQYF. CDR3 nucleotides: TGTGCCAGCAGCTCCCGGACATCGACCTACGAGCAGTACTTC. The chain is built from TRBV7-9 and TRBJ2-7; possibly TRBD1 for D (5 bases). The CDR3 extends over 14 amino acids. Trimming shortened V by 4 bases and J by 2 bases, and 12 bases separated the two germline ends. Germline CDR1 is SEHNR and CDR2 is FQNEAQ (reference sequence).

The chain employs TRBV30 and TRBJ2-2; TRBD2 agrees at 13 bases. The CDR3 loop spans 14 amino acids. Germline assignment: CDR1 GTSNPN and CDR2 SVGIG (reference sequence). The CDR3 DNA reads as TGTGCGGCAGGACTAGCGGGAGTAACCGGGGAGCTGTTTTTT. The encoded protein is CAAGLAGVTGELFF.

This clone came up once. V usage is TRBV14 and J usage is TRBJ2-1; TRBD2 matches 11 bases. CDR3 length: 14 amino acids. Unmatched junction bases numbered 4, after V lost 4 bases and J lost 8 bases. CDR1 is SGHDN and CDR2 is FVKESK in the germline V gene. This CDR3 reads CASSLGLAVHEQFF. CDR3 nucleotides: TGTGCCAGCAGCCTGGGACTAGCGGTCCATGAGCAGTTCTTC.

The chain joins TRBV4-1 to TRBJ1-1; D remains ambiguous. CDR3 length: 15 amino acids. Per the germline V gene, CDR1 is MGHRA and CDR2 is YSYEKL. The ends were cut back, 0 bases at V and 3 bases at J, with 11 bases in the middle. The CDR3: CASSQEWADHTEAFF. The CDR3 DNA sequence: TGCGCCAGCAGCCAAGAGTGGGCAGACCACACTGAAGCTTTCTTT.

The chain couples TRBV2 to TRBJ2-5, with TRBD2 matching over 9 bases. V lost 3 bases, J lost 0 bases, and 11 bases stayed unmatched. The germline gives CDR1 SNHLY, CDR2 FYNNEI. This CDR3 has 18 amino acids. In DNA form, the CDR3 reads TGTGCCAGCAGTGAGGGTTTAGTTAGCGGGGGTTACCAAGAGACCCAGTACTTC. Translation: CASSEGLVSGGYQETQYF.

This rearrangement joins TRBV7-5 to TRBJ1-1. TRBV7-5 is recorded as a pseudogene. The length of the CDR3 is 14 residues. CDR3 coding DNA: TGTGCCAGAAGCTTACCAGACTCGAACACTGAAGCTTTCTTT. Its protein product is CARSLPDSNTEAFF.

The CDR3 loop is CSVGGLAGTGELFF. CDR3 nucleotides: TGCAGCGTTGGGGGACTAGCGGGCACCGGGGAGCTGTTTTTT. The gene calls are TRBV29-1 and TRBJ2-2, with TRBD2 matching over 12 bases. With 4 bases clipped from V and 4 bases from J, the junction kept 1 base outside the gene matches. Germline CDR1 reads SQVTM; CDR2 reads ANQGSEA. The CDR3 length is 14 residues.

V gene TRBV6-1 combines with J gene TRBJ2-3; the D gene is possibly TRBD2 (5 bases). CDR3 size: 14 residues. CDR1 and CDR2 from the germline V gene are MNHNS and SASEGT. The ends were cut back, 7 bases at V and 2 bases at J, with 13 bases in the middle. The chain's CDR3 is CASNFRGLTDTQYF. Written as DNA, the CDR3 is TGTGCCAGCAACTTCCGCGGGCTCACAGATACGCAGTATTTT.

This rearrangement joins TRBV5-1 to TRBJ2-1, with 8 bases lining up with TRBD2. V dropped 4 bases and J dropped 6; count of bases not matched to a gene: 12. The CDR3 has 16 residues. Germline-derived CDR1 and CDR2 are SGHRS and YFSETQ. In nucleotides, the CDR3 is TGCGCCAGCAGCCCGGCGGGGGGCCCAACGATCAATGAGCAGTTCTTC. Its protein is CASSPAGGPTINEQFF.